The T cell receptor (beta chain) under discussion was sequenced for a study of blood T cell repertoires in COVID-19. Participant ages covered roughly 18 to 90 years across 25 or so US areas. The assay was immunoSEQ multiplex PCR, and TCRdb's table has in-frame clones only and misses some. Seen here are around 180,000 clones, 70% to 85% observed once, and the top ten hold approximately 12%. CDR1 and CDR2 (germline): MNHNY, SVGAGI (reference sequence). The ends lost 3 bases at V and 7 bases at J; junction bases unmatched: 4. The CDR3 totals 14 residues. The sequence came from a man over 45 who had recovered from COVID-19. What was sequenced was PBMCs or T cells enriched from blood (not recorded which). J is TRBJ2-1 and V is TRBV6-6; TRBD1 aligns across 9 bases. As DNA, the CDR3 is TGTGCCAGCAGTTATCCCGACAGGGGGAATGAGCAGTTCTTC. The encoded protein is CASSYPDRGNEQFF.